This T cell receptor (beta chain) is from a study of T-cell reconstitution after alpha-beta-depleted transplantation in children. The CDR3 length is 13 residues. Per germline, CDR1 SGHTA and CDR2 FQGNSA. The ends lost 5 bases at V and 11 bases at J; junction bases unmatched: 7. Unique molecular identifiers were used in preparing the TCRbeta library. MiXCR, applied by TCRdb to the PCR reads, yields one record per CDR3 protein. Altogether 750,000 to 950,000 distinct CDR3 sequences are present, under 20% being singletons, with the ten largest covering approximately 5%. The sequence was obtained from a male patient under 18 who had a stem cell transplant for acute lymphoblastic leukemia, so the T cells may come from the graft donor. The V call is TRBV7-2, the J call TRBJ2-1; 9 bases line up with TRBD1. The material was PBMCs, mostly from graft donor cells, obtained 360 days after TCRalphabeta/CD19-depleted stem cell transplant. The CDR3 region is CASSPDRGFKQFF. The CDR3 DNA follows: TGTGCCAGCAGCCCAGACAGGGGGTTTAAGCAGTTCTTC.